The sequence of this T cell receptor (beta chain) was determined in a study of a mutant IDH1 vaccine in newly diagnosed glioma. The overall study: Radiotherapy alone preceded vaccination by 4-6 weeks; alternatively, vaccination started with temozolomide cycles. Receipt of radiotherapy, temozolomide, or both preceded the study, and most received both. The V12 visit happened in week 35, and the V13 visit happened in week 47.

Worth noting for this clone: The antigen is undetermined.

V lost 6 bases and J 5 bases, leaving 16 bases between the germline ends. This CDR3 spans 14 amino acids. Germline CDR1 SNHLY, CDR2 FYNNEI. Profiling relied on immunoSEQ multiplex PCR, and the TCRdb table lists in-frame clones only, not all of them. The sample shows about 48,000 clones, about 79% of them seen only once. The sample's time point: week 35, safety follow-up. Vaccination used 300 ug of mutant IDH1 20-mer peptide per dose, with topical imiquimod. Patients, over weeks 1, 3, 5, 7, 11, 15, 19 and 23, received a total of eight vaccinations. The J gene is TRBJ2-5, the V gene TRBV2; the D gene is possibly TRBD1 (5 bases). The TCR comes from a man in his forties with glioma. Sample: PBMCs, taken from a glioma patient whose treatment included an IDH1 peptide vaccine. Written as DNA, the CDR3 is TGTGCCAGCAGGACAGAGGTTTCTGCGGAGACCCAGTACTTC. Translating gives CASRTEVSAETQYF.